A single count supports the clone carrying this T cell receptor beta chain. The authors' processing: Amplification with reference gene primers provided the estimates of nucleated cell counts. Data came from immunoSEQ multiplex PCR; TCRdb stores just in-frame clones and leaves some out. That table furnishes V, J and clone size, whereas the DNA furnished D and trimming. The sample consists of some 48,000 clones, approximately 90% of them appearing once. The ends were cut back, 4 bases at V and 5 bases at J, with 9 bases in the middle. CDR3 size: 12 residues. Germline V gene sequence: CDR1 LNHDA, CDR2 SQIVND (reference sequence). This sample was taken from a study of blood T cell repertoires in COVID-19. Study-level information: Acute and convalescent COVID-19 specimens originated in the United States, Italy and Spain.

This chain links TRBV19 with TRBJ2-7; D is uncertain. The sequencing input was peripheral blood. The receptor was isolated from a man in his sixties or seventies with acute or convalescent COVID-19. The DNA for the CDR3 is TGTGCCAGTAGTACAACTCGTAACGAGCAGTACTTC. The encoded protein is CASSTTRNEQYF. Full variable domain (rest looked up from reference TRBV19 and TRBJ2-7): DGGITQSPKYLFRKEGQNVTLSCEQNLNHDAMYWYRQDPGQGLRLIYYSQIVNDFQKGDIAEGYSVSREKKESFPLTVTSAQKNPTAFYLCASSTTRNEQYFGPGTRLTVT.